These T cell receptor beta chains were read from a single sample in a study of T cell responses to AZD1222 COVID-19 vaccine. TCRdb's table, derived via immunoSEQ multiplex PCR, lists solely in-frame clones and lacks some. The repertoire holds around 160,000 clones, 85% to 95% seen once, with approximately 3% in the top ten. This sample comprised peripheral blood, obtained on day 0 of MenACWY control vaccination. The receptor set was obtained from an adult in good health. The CDR3 runs from the conserved cysteine through the conserved F or W. A D gene is named only where the DNA matches it firmly.

CASSVEGNEQFF	NA	TRBV9	TRBJ2-1
CASSENRQETQYF	NA	TRBV6-1	TRBJ2-5
CASTDRARGTGELFF	TRBD1	TRBV19	TRBJ2-2
CASTRETDSGYTF	NA	TRBV7-9	TRBJ1-2
CAWTPLRQGSYEQYF	NA	TRBV30	TRBJ2-7
CASSLTGHMGYTF	NA	TRBV5-8	TRBJ1-2
CASSLSPTEAFF	NA	TRBV5-8	TRBJ1-1
CASSLAGNYGYTF	NA	TRBV5-6	TRBJ1-2
CASSWTVNYGYTF	NA	TRBV11-2	TRBJ1-2
CASSFEIGRLNTEAFF	NA	TRBV28	TRBJ1-1
CASSEAGLNQPQHF	NA	TRBV2	TRBJ1-5
CASSGDLWNEQFF	NA	TRBV5-1	TRBJ2-1
CASSQTGGANTGELFF	TRBD1	TRBV6-2/TRBV6-3	TRBJ2-2
CASSFRTGGNSPLHF	TRBD1	TRBV6-5	TRBJ1-6
CASSILTGTYEQYF	TRBD1	TRBV5-5	TRBJ2-7
CASSLTGTTNEKLFF	NA	TRBV6-6	TRBJ1-4
CASSFSGARNTQYF	TRBD2	TRBV28	TRBJ2-3
CSADPQDAFYGYTF	NA	TRBV29-1	TRBJ1-2
CASSTTSLRSGATYGYTF	NA	TRBV19	TRBJ1-2
CATNRGPSQETQYF	TRBD1	TRBV19	TRBJ2-5
CASSPINRGTEAFF	TRBD1	TRBV23-1	TRBJ1-1
CSATDRGKDYEQYF	TRBD1	TRBV29-1	TRBJ2-7